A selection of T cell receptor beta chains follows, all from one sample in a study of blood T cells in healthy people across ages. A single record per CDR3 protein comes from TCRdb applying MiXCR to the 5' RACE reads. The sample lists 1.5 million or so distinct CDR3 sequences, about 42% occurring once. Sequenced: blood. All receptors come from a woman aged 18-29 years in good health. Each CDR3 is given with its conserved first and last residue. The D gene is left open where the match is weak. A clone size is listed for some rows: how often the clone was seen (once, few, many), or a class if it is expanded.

CDR3 DNA: TGTGCCAGCAGTTATCGGCCTGCAACTAATGAAAAACTGTTTTTT; CDR3 protein: CASSYRPATNEKLFF; clone size: NA; J gene: TRBJ1-4; D gene: NA; V gene: TRBV6-2/TRBV6-3
CDR3 DNA: TGCGCCAGCAGCCAAGAAGGTAGGGGAATCACTGAAGCTTTCTTT; CDR3 protein: CASSQEGRGITEAFF; clone size: few; J gene: TRBJ1-1; D gene: NA; V gene: TRBV4-3
CDR3 DNA: TGTGCCAGCAGCTGGAACGTAGGGAGCTCCTACAATGAGCAGTACTTC; CDR3 protein: CASSWNVGSSYNEQYF; clone size: once; J gene: TRBJ2-7; D gene: NA; V gene: TRBV11-2
CDR3 DNA: TGTGCCAGCAGTAAACATGAGACAGTTACCAATGAGCAGTTCTTC; CDR3 protein: CASSKHETVTNEQFF; clone size: few; J gene: TRBJ2-1; D gene: NA; V gene: TRBV6-2/TRBV6-3
CDR3 DNA: TGTGCCAGCAGTGAAGCTAAAGGTAGCGGGAGCACAGATACGCAGTATTTT; CDR3 protein: CASSEAKGSGSTDTQYF; clone size: few; J gene: TRBJ2-3; D gene: TRBD2; V gene: TRBV2
CDR3 DNA: TGTGCCAGCAGCAACAAGTACAGCTCCTACAATGAGCAGTTCTTC; CDR3 protein: CASSNKYSSYNEQFF; clone size: few; J gene: TRBJ2-1; D gene: NA; V gene: TRBV7-2
CDR3 DNA: TGTGCCAGCAGCTTAGGTTTGGGGTCAGGATATGGCTACACCTTC; CDR3 protein: CASSLGLGSGYGYTF; clone size: NA; J gene: TRBJ1-2; D gene: NA; V gene: TRBV11-2
CDR3 DNA: TGTGCCAGCAGCGTAGTGGTAGCGGCCTACATTGAGCAGTTCTTC; CDR3 protein: CASSVVVAAYIEQFF; clone size: NA; J gene: TRBJ2-1; D gene: NA; V gene: TRBV9
CDR3 DNA: TGCGCCAGCATGAAGTTAGGAGAGACCCAGTACTTC; CDR3 protein: CASMKLGETQYF; clone size: NA; J gene: TRBJ2-5; D gene: NA; V gene: TRBV5-1
CDR3 DNA: TGTGCCAGCAAAGGGGATAGCGGCTCAGATACGCAGTATTTT; CDR3 protein: CASKGDSGSDTQYF; clone size: NA; J gene: TRBJ2-3; D gene: NA; V gene: TRBV28
CDR3 DNA: TGTGCCAGCAGCCCCGACAGGGTGGCCCAGCATTTT; CDR3 protein: CASSPDRVAQHF; clone size: NA; J gene: TRBJ1-5; D gene: TRBD1; V gene: TRBV7-2
CDR3 DNA: TGCGCCAGCAGCTTGGGGACCGGCCTAATAGATACGCAGTATTTT; CDR3 protein: CASSLGTGLIDTQYF; clone size: NA; J gene: TRBJ2-3; D gene: NA; V gene: TRBV5-1
CDR3 DNA: TGCAGCGTTGAAGATGCGGAAGCTAACTATGGCTACACCTTC; CDR3 protein: CSVEDAEANYGYTF; clone size: NA; J gene: TRBJ1-2; D gene: NA; V gene: TRBV29-1
CDR3 DNA: TGTGCCATCAAAGGGACTCAATCGGAGGAGCAGTTCTTC; CDR3 protein: CAIKGTQSEEQFF; clone size: NA; J gene: TRBJ2-1; D gene: NA; V gene: TRBV10-3
CDR3 DNA: TGTGCCAGCGCAGGGGACCGCGGCAATGAGCAGTTCTTC; CDR3 protein: CASAGDRGNEQFF; clone size: NA; J gene: TRBJ2-1; D gene: NA; V gene: TRBV2
CDR3 DNA: TGTGCCATCAGTGACGGCGTGGCCACTGAAGCTTTCTTT; CDR3 protein: CAISDGVATEAFF; clone size: few; J gene: TRBJ1-1; D gene: NA; V gene: TRBV10-3
CDR3 DNA: TGCAGTGCTAGACGGACAGGGGCCACAGATACGCAGTATTTT; CDR3 protein: CSARRTGATDTQYF; clone size: few; J gene: TRBJ2-3; D gene: TRBD1; V gene: TRBV20-1
CDR3 DNA: TGCGCCAGCAGCCCCCTCCTGGGAGAGACCCAGTACTTC; CDR3 protein: CASSPLLGETQYF; clone size: NA; J gene: TRBJ2-5; D gene: NA; V gene: TRBV4-3
CDR3 DNA: TGTGCCAGCAGCGGCGGGATGTATCAGCCCCAGCATTTT; CDR3 protein: CASSGGMYQPQHF; clone size: NA; J gene: TRBJ1-5; D gene: NA; V gene: TRBV9
CDR3 DNA: TGTGCCAGCAGTTTGTGGACTAGCGGGATGGGGGAGCAGTACTTC; CDR3 protein: CASSLWTSGMGEQYF; clone size: NA; J gene: TRBJ2-5; D gene: TRBD2; V gene: TRBV2
CDR3 DNA: TGTGCCAGCAGTTGCAATAGCGGGACGGGAGAGACCCAGTACTTC; CDR3 protein: CASSCNSGTGETQYF; clone size: NA; J gene: TRBJ2-5; D gene: TRBD2; V gene: TRBV12-3/TRBV12-4
CDR3 DNA: TGCGCCAGCAGCCAAGCCCCATGGGATAGCAATCAGCCCCAGCATTTT; CDR3 protein: CASSQAPWDSNQPQHF; clone size: few; J gene: TRBJ1-5; D gene: NA; V gene: TRBV4-1
CDR3 DNA: TGTGCCAGCATGCTTTTTAGCGGGAGTTACGAGCAGTACTTC; CDR3 protein: CASMLFSGSYEQYF; clone size: NA; J gene: TRBJ2-7; D gene: TRBD2; V gene: TRBV6-2/TRBV6-3
CDR3 DNA: TGTGCCAGCAGTGTCTCGGTATCCGGGATACGCAATGAGCAGTTCTTC; CDR3 protein: CASSVSVSGIRNEQFF; clone size: NA; J gene: TRBJ2-1; D gene: NA; V gene: TRBV7-2
CDR3 DNA: TGTGCCAGCAGCCCGACTTCGAGCGGTTACAATGAGCAGTACTTC; CDR3 protein: CASSPTSSGYNEQYF; clone size: NA; J gene: TRBJ2-5; D gene: NA; V gene: TRBV7-9
CDR3 DNA: TGTGCCAGCTCACAAGGAGACATCTACGAGCAGTACTTC; CDR3 protein: CASSQGDIYEQYF; clone size: NA; J gene: TRBJ2-7; D gene: NA; V gene: TRBV18
CDR3 DNA: TGTGCCAGCATATCGGGAGGGGACGAGCAGTACTTC; CDR3 protein: CASISGGDEQYF; clone size: few; J gene: TRBJ2-7; D gene: TRBD2; V gene: TRBV2
CDR3 DNA: TGTGTCAGCAGTGCCCGGGACAACTCCTACAATGAGCAGTACTTC; CDR3 protein: CVSSARDNSYNEQYF; clone size: NA; J gene: TRBJ2-4; D gene: NA; V gene: TRBV6-1
CDR3 DNA: TGCAGTGCTAGACCCTTTACAGGGCTAAGCAATCAGTCCCAGCATTTT; CDR3 protein: CSARPFTGLSNQSQHF; clone size: NA; J gene: TRBJ1-5; D gene: NA; V gene: TRBV20-1
CDR3 DNA: TGTGCCAGCAGTCTTAGCGGGGGGGCAGTGGAGACCCAGTACTTC; CDR3 protein: CASSLSGGAVETQYF; clone size: NA; J gene: TRBJ2-5; D gene: TRBD2; V gene: TRBV12-3/TRBV12-4
CDR3 DNA: TGTGCCAGCAGCCAAGATCTAAGCGTAATAGCCAAAAACATTCAGTACTTC; CDR3 protein: CASSQDLSVIAKNIQYF; clone size: NA; J gene: TRBJ2-4; D gene: NA; V gene: TRBV4-2
CDR3 DNA: TGCAGCGTTGTTCAGGGAAGGTTCCAAGAGACCCAGTACTTC; CDR3 protein: CSVVQGRFQETQYF; clone size: NA; J gene: TRBJ2-5; D gene: NA; V gene: TRBV29-1
CDR3 DNA: TGTGCCAGCACACCCGTCAGAACCGGGGAGCTGTTTTTT; CDR3 protein: CASTPVRTGELFF; clone size: few; J gene: TRBJ2-2; D gene: NA; V gene: TRBV7-9
CDR3 DNA: TGTGCCAGCAGCTTACGGACAGGATATAATTCACCCCTCCACTTT; CDR3 protein: CASSLRTGYNSPLHF; clone size: NA; J gene: TRBJ1-6; D gene: TRBD1; V gene: TRBV13
CDR3 DNA: TGCAGTGCTAGAGATGGACGCGATACGCAGTATTTT; CDR3 protein: CSARDGRDTQYF; clone size: few; J gene: TRBJ2-3; D gene: NA; V gene: TRBV20-1
CDR3 DNA: TGCAGCGTTGAAATGGGACAGGGGAACACGGAAGCTTTCTTT; CDR3 protein: CSVEMGQGNTEAFF; clone size: once; J gene: TRBJ1-1; D gene: TRBD1; V gene: TRBV29-1
CDR3 DNA: TGTGTCAGCACCCCTGCTGGGCCGGGCAATGAGCAGTTCTTC; CDR3 protein: CVSTPAGPGNEQFF; clone size: NA; J gene: TRBJ2-1; D gene: NA; V gene: TRBV12-3/TRBV12-4
CDR3 DNA: TGTGACATCAGTGAGTCTGGCTACAACCAAGAGACCCAGTACTTC; CDR3 protein: CDISESGYNQETQYF; clone size: few; J gene: TRBJ2-5; D gene: NA; V gene: TRBV10-3
CDR3 DNA: TGTGCCAGCAGCCTTCCTAGGGCCAGGGCTTTCTTT; CDR3 protein: CASSLPRARAFF; clone size: NA; J gene: TRBJ1-1; D gene: NA; V gene: TRBV7-2
CDR3 DNA: TGTGCCAGCAGTCCGGCGACACGCGAGCAGTACTTC; CDR3 protein: CASSPATREQYF; clone size: NA; J gene: TRBJ2-7; D gene: NA; V gene: TRBV12-3/TRBV12-4
CDR3 DNA: TGTGCCAGCAGTTACTCCAGGACTAACTATGGCTACACCTTC; CDR3 protein: CASSYSRTNYGYTF; clone size: few; J gene: TRBJ1-2; D gene: NA; V gene: TRBV6-5
CDR3 DNA: TGCAGTGCTAGAGGACTGACTAGCGGGGGCACAGATACGCAGTATTTT; CDR3 protein: CSARGLTSGGTDTQYF; clone size: few; J gene: TRBJ2-3; D gene: TRBD2; V gene: TRBV20-1
CDR3 DNA: TGTGCCAGCAGGAAAGGGACTACATACAATGAGCAGTTCTTC; CDR3 protein: CASRKGTTYNEQFF; clone size: NA; J gene: TRBJ2-1; D gene: TRBD2; V gene: TRBV7-9
CDR3 DNA: TGTGCCAGCAGTCAGACTCAGGACGAACGGGACATTCAGTACTTC; CDR3 protein: CASSQTQDERDIQYF; clone size: NA; J gene: TRBJ2-4; D gene: NA; V gene: TRBV6-1
CDR3 DNA: TGCAGTGCTAGAGAACTTAGACTAGCAGGGCCCCAGTACTTC; CDR3 protein: CSARELRLAGPQYF; clone size: few; J gene: TRBJ2-7; D gene: TRBD2; V gene: TRBV20-1
CDR3 DNA: TGTGCCATCAGTGAAGCGCAGGCCTCACATAGCAATCAGCCCCAGCATTTT; CDR3 protein: CAISEAQASHSNQPQHF; clone size: few; J gene: TRBJ1-5; D gene: NA; V gene: TRBV10-3
CDR3 DNA: TGTGCCATCAGTGGGGGGACAGTGAGCTCCTACGAGCAGTACTTC; CDR3 protein: CAISGGTVSSYEQYF; clone size: NA; J gene: TRBJ2-7; D gene: TRBD1; V gene: TRBV10-3
CDR3 DNA: TGTGCTAGCAGCTTAATGCCTAGCGGGATACTCAGCGAGCGGTACTTC; CDR3 protein: CASSLMPSGILSERYF; clone size: NA; J gene: TRBJ2-5; D gene: TRBD2; V gene: TRBV28
CDR3 DNA: TGTGCCAGCAGCTTACCCCCCATCGGGAGCGCTTCCTACGAGCAGTACTTC; CDR3 protein: CASSLPPIGSASYEQYF; clone size: few; J gene: TRBJ2-7; D gene: NA; V gene: TRBV7-2
CDR3 DNA: TGTGCCAGCAGTGAAGCTTGGAACATTCAGTACTTC; CDR3 protein: CASSEAWNIQYF; clone size: NA; J gene: TRBJ2-4; D gene: NA; V gene: TRBV2
CDR3 DNA: TGTGCCAGCAGTCTTCCGGGACAGGGGGCGAGTGAGCAGTTCTTC; CDR3 protein: CASSLPGQGASEQFF; clone size: NA; J gene: TRBJ2-1; D gene: TRBD1; V gene: TRBV6-2/TRBV6-3
CDR3 DNA: TGTGCCAGCAGCCCCGCGGGGACAGTAAGCAATGAGCAGTTCTTC; CDR3 protein: CASSPAGTVSNEQFF; clone size: NA; J gene: TRBJ2-1; D gene: NA; V gene: TRBV9
CDR3 DNA: TGTGCCAGCAGTGAAATTGCGGGGGGGCCGAGTGAGCAGTTCTTC; CDR3 protein: CASSEIAGGPSEQFF; clone size: NA; J gene: TRBJ2-1; D gene: TRBD2; V gene: TRBV25-1
CDR3 DNA: TGTGCCAGCAGCTTAGGCAGAGTGAGCATTGGGGGCGGTTACAATGAGCAGTACTTC; CDR3 protein: CASSLGRVSIGGGYNEQYF; clone size: NA; J gene: TRBJ2-7; D gene: NA; V gene: TRBV11-2
CDR3 DNA: TGTGCCAGCACCCCGGTAGGACTTAATTCACCCCTCCACTTT; CDR3 protein: CASTPVGLNSPLHF; clone size: NA; J gene: TRBJ1-6; D gene: NA; V gene: TRBV11-2